This TCR beta chain was profiled in a study of T cell responses to AZD1222 COVID-19 vaccine. Sequencing used immunoSEQ multiplex PCR; TCRdb keeps in-frame clones, though not all of them. The sample consists of under 110,000 clones, approximately 86% of them appearing once. V lost 4 bases and J lost 4; bases outside the gene matches: 0. The CDR3 is 12 amino acids. CDR1 and CDR2 (germline): SGHNT, YYREEE (reference sequence). The J gene is TRBJ2-7, the V gene TRBV5-4, with 9 bases matching TRBD1. Sequences were derived from peripheral blood, sampled on day 0 of AZD1222 vaccination. The source is an adult in good health. CDR3 sequence (DNA): TGTGCCAGCAGCGACAGGGGGTACGAGCAGTACTTC. Its protein product is CASSDRGYEQYF.